What follows are 23 T cell receptor beta chains derived from one specimen sequenced in a study of blood T cell repertoires in COVID-19. TCRdb's table, derived via immunoSEQ multiplex PCR, lists solely in-frame clones and lacks some. The sample lists some 300,000 clones; about 90% were seen once. Sample: peripheral blood. These receptors were taken from a man younger than 35 with active or convalescent COVID-19.

V usage is TRBV10-3 and J usage is TRBJ1-1; tentatively, D is TRBD1 (5 bases). The CDR3 spans 15 residues. The germline V gene has CDR1 ENHRY and CDR2 SYGVKD. The V end lost 3 bases, the J end lost 3 bases, and 14 bases lay between the germline ends. DNA for the CDR3: TGTGCCATCAGTGACCCCGGGACGGGGGACACTGAAGCTTTCTTT. Translating it yields CAISDPGTGDTEAFF.

The V gene is TRBV4-1, the J gene TRBJ1-1; 7 bases fit TRBD1. V trimming: 0 bases; J trimming: 2 bases; junction bases outside the gene matches: 6. The CDR3 sequence is 16 residues long. From germline, CDR1 is MGHRA and CDR2 YSYEKL. The CDR3 coding sequence is TGCGCCAGCAGCCAAGACGCAGGGGGACGAAACACTGAAGCTTTCTTT. Its translation: CASSQDAGGRNTEAFF.

The J gene is TRBJ2-5, the V gene TRBV28, with TRBD1 identical over 11 bases. The V gene's germline CDR1 is MDHEN and CDR2 SYDVKM. Trimming removed 5 bases from V and 3 bases from J; junction bases left unmatched: 8. The CDR3 length is 16 residues. CDR3 protein: CASSHGQGANEETQYF. The CDR3 DNA is TGTGCCAGCAGTCACGGACAGGGGGCGAACGAAGAGACCCAGTACTTC.

The chain recombines TRBV24-1 with TRBJ2-1; D gene unclear. Per germline, CDR1 KGHDR and CDR2 SFDVKD. CDR3 size: 11 residues. V was trimmed by 9 bases and J by 2 bases, leaving 4 bases between them. CDR3 residues: CATGPYNEQFF. The DNA for the CDR3 is TGTGCCACCGGGCCCTACAATGAGCAGTTCTTC.

The chain carries TRBV10-3 and TRBJ1-5; unclear D gene. The V gene's germline CDR1 is ENHRY and CDR2 SYGVKD. This CDR3 is 12 amino acids long. Trimming stripped 4 bases from V and 4 bases from J, with 5 bases between. The DNA of the CDR3 is TGTGCCATCAGTGGGCCAAATCAGCCCCAGCATTTT. This encodes CAISGPNQPQHF.

This chain links TRBV25-1 with TRBJ2-1; 7 nucleotides line up with TRBD1. The CDR3 has 16 amino acids. Per the germline V gene, CDR1 is MGHDK and CDR2 is SYGVNS. The ends lost 6 bases at V and 9 bases at J; junction bases unmatched: 17. This CDR3 reads CASRGTAFPREGEQFF. CDR3 sequence (DNA): TGTGCCAGCAGGGGGACAGCCTTCCCCAGAGAGGGTGAGCAGTTCTTC.

The rearrangement links TRBV27 to TRBJ1-1; the match to TRBD1 covers 8 bases. The J segment lost 6 bases and the V segment lost 5 bases, leaving 5 bases of the junction unmatched. Germline V CDR1 and CDR2: MNHEY, SMNVEV (reference sequence). This CDR3 is built from 13 residues. The CDR3 DNA reads as TGTGCCAGCAGTATTGTACAGGGGGCTGAAGCTTTCTTT. Encoded protein: CASSIVQGAEAFF.

This clone has just a few counts. Other nucleotide sequences from this sample produce the same CDR3. The genes are TRBV9 and TRBJ1-2; maybe TRBD1 (5 bases). The V gene's germline CDR1 is SGDLS and CDR2 YYNGEE. CDR3 length: 14 amino acids. V lost 0 bases to trimming and J lost 3 bases, with 9 bases between them. The DNA for the CDR3 is TGTGCCAGCAGCGTAGGGGGAGGGGACTATGGCTACACCTTC. Translating it yields CASSVGGGDYGYTF.

The chain uses TRBV15 and TRBJ1-6; D may be TRBD1 (5 bases). The germline CDR1 and CDR2 sequences are LNHNV and YYDKDF (reference sequence). V shed 5 bases and J shed 10 bases, with 12 bases lying between them. The CDR3 has 13 amino acids. The CDR3 sequence is CATSLGQVSPLHF. In DNA form, the CDR3 reads TGTGCCACCAGCCTGGGGCAGGTCTCACCCCTCCACTTT.

The V call is TRBV28, the J call TRBJ2-2, with D possibly being TRBD2 (5 bases). Germline CDR1 is MDHEN and CDR2 is SYDVKM. The V end was cut by 7 bases, the J end by 4 bases, with 13 bases between. The CDR3 is made up of 14 amino acids. The CDR3 coding sequence is TGTGCCAGCATTGCTAGCTGGGGCACCGGGGAGCTGTTTTTT. Its protein is CASIASWGTGELFF.

This clone has just a few counts. The conserved closing phenylalanine or tryptophan is absent in this CDR3, likely reflecting a read error. It is unclear where the CDR3 begins or ends on the DNA, so no DNA is shown, and the CDR3 is as TCRdb lists it. The chain has TRBV5-1 and TRBJ1-3. In germline, CDR1 is SGHRS, CDR2 YFSETQ. The CDR3 length is 9 residues, termini included. CDR3 protein: CASGWEGTV.

This clone was counted a single time. The chain is built from TRBV6-1 and TRBJ2-3; 9 nucleotides match TRBD2. The CDR3 runs to 15 residues. J gave up 5 bases and V 2 bases, and 5 bases lay outside the gene matches. CDR1 is MNHNS and CDR2 is SASEGT in the germline V gene. The CDR3 coding sequence is TGTGCCAGCAGTGAATCGGCGGGAGGGATAGATACGCAGTATTTT. The encoded protein is CASSESAGGIDTQYF.

J is TRBJ2-2 and V is TRBV2, with TRBD2 matching over 9 bases. V shed 6 bases, J shed 4 bases, and the junction held 6 bases outside the gene matches. In germline, CDR1 is SNHLY, CDR2 FYNNEI. This CDR3 spans 15 amino acids. The CDR3 region has the DNA TGTGCCAGCAGCATTAGCGGGAGAGGCACCGGGGAGCTGTTTTTT. This translates into CASSISGRGTGELFF.

The chain is built from TRBV11-2 and TRBJ1-4; a possible D gene is TRBD1 (5 bases). There are 14 residues in the CDR3. Germline assignment: CDR1 SGHAT and CDR2 FQNNGV. V lost 0 bases to trimming and J lost 10 bases, with 12 bases between them. In nucleotides, the CDR3 is TGTGCCAGCAGCTTAGATCCAGGGCAGGGAAAACTGTTTTTT. Translation: CASSLDPGQGKLFF.

The gene calls are TRBV2 and TRBJ1-6, with D tentatively TRBD1 (5 bases). The CDR3 loop spans 13 amino acids. Germline CDR1 and CDR2: SNHLY and FYNNEI. V was clipped by 8 bases and J by 10 bases, with 15 bases between them. CDR3 in DNA: TGTGCCAGCCTTCGCCAGGGAAGATCACCCCTCCACTTT. Translation gives CASLRQGRSPLHF.

This chain links TRBV19 with TRBJ1-1, with D possibly being TRBD1 (5 bases). V was shortened by 4 bases and J by 4 bases, with 16 bases between the two germline ends. Per the germline V gene, CDR1 is LNHDA and CDR2 is SQIVND (reference sequence). The CDR3 contains 15 residues. The CDR3 reads CASSTWGGARTEAFF. Written as DNA, the CDR3 is TGTGCCAGTAGTACCTGGGGAGGGGCGCGCACTGAAGCTTTCTTT.

The chain links TRBV4-1 to TRBJ2-7, with D possibly matching TRBD1 (6 bases). Deletions cut 1 base from V and 3 bases from J, with 7 bases between. CDR3 length: 13 amino acids. Germline loops: CDR1 MGHRA, CDR2 YSYEKL. CDR3: CASSQGDNYEQYF. The CDR3 DNA reads as TGCGCCAGCAGCCAAGGGGACAACTACGAGCAGTACTTC.

The rearrangement uses TRBV29-1 and TRBJ1-4, with TRBD1 matching over 10 bases. The CDR3 totals 14 residues. The germline V gene encodes CDR1 SQVTM and CDR2 ANQGSEA. Trimming cost V 4 bases and J 8 bases; bases outside gene matches: 7. Here the CDR3 reads CSVGRQGAREKLFF. The CDR3 DNA follows: TGCAGCGTTGGCCGACAGGGGGCAAGGGAAAAACTGTTTTTT. Together with reference TRBV29-1 and TRBJ1-4, the CDR3 gives the full variable domain: SAVISQKPSRDICQRGTSLTIQCQVDSQVTMMFWYRQQPGQSLTLIATANQGSEATYESGFVIDKFPISRPNLTFSTLTVSNMSPEDSSIYLCSVGRQGAREKLFFGSGTQLSVL.

The rearrangement joins TRBV27 to TRBJ1-1; 11 nucleotides line up with TRBD1. The trim removed 5 bases at V and 4 bases at J, leaving 6 bases unmatched. CDR3 length equals 15 residues. Germline loops: CDR1 MNHEY, CDR2 SMNVEV (reference sequence). The CDR3 loop is CASSAPGQGVTEAFF. CDR3 coding DNA: TGTGCCAGCAGTGCCCCGGGACAGGGGGTCACTGAAGCTTTCTTT.

Concerning this clone itself: Relative to the germline gene, one junction end is altered; a read error may explain this. This rearrangement joins TRBV29-1 to TRBJ1-2, with D hard to call. Germline loops: CDR1 SQVTM, CDR2 ANQGSEA. The CDR3 has 12 amino acids. The CDR3 sequence: CSVGDSVLGPQF. For the CDR3, the DNA is TGCAGCGTAGGAGACTCGGTTTTGGGTCCCCAGTTC.

This clone has ten or more counts. The gene calls are TRBV28 and TRBJ2-5; 14 bases match TRBD2. The CDR3 totals 16 residues. The germline V gene encodes CDR1 MDHEN and CDR2 SYDVKM. J was trimmed by 7 bases and V by 6 bases; bases with no gene match: 10. The CDR3 reads CASRLGTSGSGGTQYF. CDR3 DNA: TGTGCCAGCAGACTCGGGACTAGCGGGAGTGGAGGGACCCAGTACTTC. The full variable domain, rest sourced from reference TRBV28 and TRBJ2-5, is DVKVTQSSRYLVKRTGEKVFLECVQDMDHENMFWYRQDPGLGLRLIYFSYDVKMKEKGDIPEGYSVSREKKERFSLILESASTNQTSMYLCASRLGTSGSGGTQYFGPGTRLLVL.

V and J are TRBV7-9 and TRBJ1-1, with D possibly matching TRBD1 (6 bases). Trimming shortened V by 2 bases and J by 1 base, and 8 bases separated the two germline ends. The CDR3 consists of 14 residues. In germline, CDR1 is SEHNR, CDR2 FQNEAQ (reference sequence). In DNA form, the CDR3 reads TGTGCCAGCAGCTTATTGGGGGCGAACACTGAAGCTTTCTTT. Translation gives CASSLLGANTEAFF.

This rearrangement joins TRBV9 to TRBJ2-7, with D possibly matching TRBD2 (6 bases). Germline CDR1 reads SGDLS; CDR2 reads YYNGEE. This CDR3 contains 15 residues. The V end lost 0 bases, the J end lost 5 bases, and 15 bases lay between the germline ends. The CDR3 spells CASSVAVAVLHEQYF. Here the CDR3 DNA reads TGTGCCAGCAGCGTAGCGGTAGCGGTGCTTCACGAGCAGTACTTC.